These T cell receptor beta chains were read from a single sample in a study of blood T cell repertoires in COVID-19. Using immunoSEQ multiplex PCR, the repertoire was profiled, and TCRdb retains in-frame clones only, with some absent. The repertoire consists of around 60,000 clones, with roughly 86% occurring once and the leading ten covering about 14%. Sequencing input: peripheral blood. Every receptor here comes from a human donor in a cohort sampled during active COVID-19. Both conserved end residues are trimmed from each CDR3. Each record gives: D gene, V gene, CDR3 protein. The D gene is left open where the match is weak.

.,TRBV5-1,ASSLAPDQPQH
.,TRBV28,ASSLSTVFTEAF
TRBD1,TRBV28,ASSMRQGDNSPLH
TRBD1,TRBV7-2,ASSYRGVMNTEAF
TRBD2,TRBV6-2/TRBV6-3,ASSAGTSGTYEQY
.,TRBV11-3,ASSLTNEQF
TRBD2,TRBV7-2,ASSPPPWTSGSEENEQF
.,TRBV7-9,ASSLAVSGNTIY
.,TRBV7-6,ASSLVTGPNQPQH
.,TRBV28,ASSLDSVNTGELF
.,TRBV9,ASSVEVGGNNEQF
TRBD1,TRBV5-4,ASSPRTGSGDTQY
TRBD2,TRBV5-5,ASSRSLAGGQYEQF
.,TRBV18,ASSDTGLNEKLF
TRBD2,TRBV6-5,ASRSAGGWETQY
TRBD1,TRBV23-1,ASSQKGQGLSYEQY
TRBD2,TRBV3-1/TRBV3-2,ASSASGRIHNEQF
TRBD1,TRBV27,ASSLGTAYNEQF
.,TRBV14,ASSHQLAAGRSYEQY